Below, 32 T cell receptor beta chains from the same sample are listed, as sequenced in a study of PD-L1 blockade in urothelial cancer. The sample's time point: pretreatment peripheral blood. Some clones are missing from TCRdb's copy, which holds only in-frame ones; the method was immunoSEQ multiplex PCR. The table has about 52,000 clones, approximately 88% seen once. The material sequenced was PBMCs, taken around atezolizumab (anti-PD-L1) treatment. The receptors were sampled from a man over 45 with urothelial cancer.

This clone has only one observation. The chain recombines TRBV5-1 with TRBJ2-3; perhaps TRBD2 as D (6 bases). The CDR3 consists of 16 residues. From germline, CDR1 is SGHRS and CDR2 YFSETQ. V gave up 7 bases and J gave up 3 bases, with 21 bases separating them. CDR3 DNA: TGCGCCAGCGGACAAGGGACTTCCCAAGGAACAGATACGCAGTATTTT. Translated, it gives CASGQGTSQGTDTQYF.

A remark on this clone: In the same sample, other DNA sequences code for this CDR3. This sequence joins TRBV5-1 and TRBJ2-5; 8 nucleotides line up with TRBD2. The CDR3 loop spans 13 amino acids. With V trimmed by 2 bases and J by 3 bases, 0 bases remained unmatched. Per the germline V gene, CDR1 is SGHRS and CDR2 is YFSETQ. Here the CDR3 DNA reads TGCGCCAGCAGCTTCGGGGGGGAAGAGACCCAGTACTTC. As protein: CASSFGGEETQYF.

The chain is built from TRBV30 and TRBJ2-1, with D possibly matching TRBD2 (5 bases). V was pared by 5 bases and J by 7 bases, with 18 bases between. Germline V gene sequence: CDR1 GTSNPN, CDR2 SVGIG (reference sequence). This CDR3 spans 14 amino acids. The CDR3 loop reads CAWQWVSENNEQFF. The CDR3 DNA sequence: TGTGCCTGGCAATGGGTTAGCGAAAATAATGAGCAGTTCTTC.

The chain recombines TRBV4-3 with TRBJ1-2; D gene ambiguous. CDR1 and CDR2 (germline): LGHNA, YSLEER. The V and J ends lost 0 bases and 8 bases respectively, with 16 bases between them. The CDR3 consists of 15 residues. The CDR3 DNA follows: TGCGCCAGCAGCCAAGATACCGCGGTTACGTGGGGCTACACCTTC. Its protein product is CASSQDTAVTWGYTF.

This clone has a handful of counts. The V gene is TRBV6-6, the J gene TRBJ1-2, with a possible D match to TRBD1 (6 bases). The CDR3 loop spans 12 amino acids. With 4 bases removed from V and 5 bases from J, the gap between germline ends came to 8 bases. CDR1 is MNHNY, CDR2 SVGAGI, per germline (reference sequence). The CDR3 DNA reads TGTGCCAGCAGTTCACAGGGATATGGCTACACCTTC. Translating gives CASSSQGYGYTF.

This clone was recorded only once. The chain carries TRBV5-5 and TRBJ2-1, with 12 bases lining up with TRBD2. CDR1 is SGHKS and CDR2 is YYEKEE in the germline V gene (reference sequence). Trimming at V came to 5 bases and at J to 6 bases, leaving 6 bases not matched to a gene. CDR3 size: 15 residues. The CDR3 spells CASRRLAGAPNEQFF. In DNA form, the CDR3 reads TGTGCCAGCAGACGACTAGCGGGAGCCCCCAATGAGCAGTTCTTC. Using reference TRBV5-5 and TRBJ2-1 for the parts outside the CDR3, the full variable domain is DAGVTQSPTHLIKTRGQQVTLRCSPISGHKSVSWYQQVLGQGPQFIFQYYEKEERGRGNFPDRFSARQFPNYSSELNVNALLLGDSALYLCASRRLAGAPNEQFFGPGTRLTVL.

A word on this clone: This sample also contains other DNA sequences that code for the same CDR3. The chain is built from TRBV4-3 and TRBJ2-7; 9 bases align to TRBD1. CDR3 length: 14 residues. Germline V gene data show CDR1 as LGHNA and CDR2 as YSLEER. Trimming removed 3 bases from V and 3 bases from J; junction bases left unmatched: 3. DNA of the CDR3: TGCGCCAGCAGCCAGGGGACAGGGCGCTACGAGCAGTACTTC. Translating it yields CASSQGTGRYEQYF.

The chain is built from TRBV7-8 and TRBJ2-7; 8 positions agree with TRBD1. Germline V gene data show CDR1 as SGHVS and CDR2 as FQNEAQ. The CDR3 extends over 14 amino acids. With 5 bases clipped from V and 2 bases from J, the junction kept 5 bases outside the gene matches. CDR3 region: CASSKRTGPYEQYF. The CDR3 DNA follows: TGTGCCAGCAGCAAACGGACAGGGCCCTACGAGCAGTACTTC. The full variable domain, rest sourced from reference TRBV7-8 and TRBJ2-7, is GAGVSQSPRYKVAKRGQDVALRCDPISGHVSLFWYQQALGQGPEFLTYFQNEAQLDKSGLPSDRFFAERPEGSVSTLKIQRTQQEDSAVYLCASSKRTGPYEQYFGPGTRLTVT.

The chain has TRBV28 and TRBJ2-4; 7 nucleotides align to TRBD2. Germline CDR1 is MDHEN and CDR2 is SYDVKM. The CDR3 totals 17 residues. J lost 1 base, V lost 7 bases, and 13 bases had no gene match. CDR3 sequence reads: CASNPGGVKFAKNIQYF. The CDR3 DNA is TGTGCCAGCAACCCTGGGGGGGTGAAGTTTGCCAAAAACATTCAGTACTTC.

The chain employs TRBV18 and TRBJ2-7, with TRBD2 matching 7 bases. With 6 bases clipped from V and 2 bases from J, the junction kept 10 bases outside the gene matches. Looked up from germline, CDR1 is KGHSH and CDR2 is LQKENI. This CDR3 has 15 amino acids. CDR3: CASSPIAGPTYEQYF. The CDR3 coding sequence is TGTGCCAGCTCCCCTATAGCGGGTCCTACCTACGAGCAGTACTTC.

In DNA, the CDR3 is TGTGCCAGTAGTTTTCAGGGGATGGGCAATCAGCCCCAGCATTTT. Its protein product is CASSFQGMGNQPQHF. The rearrangement joins TRBV19 to TRBJ1-5; D is possibly TRBD1 (6 bases). The CDR3 is 15 residues long. CDR1 is LNHDA, CDR2 SQIVND, per germline (reference sequence). The V end lost 5 bases, the J end lost 2 bases, and 13 bases lay between the germline ends. The whole variable domain, filled in from reference TRBV19 and TRBJ1-5, reads DGGITQSPKYLFRKEGQNVTLSCEQNLNHDAMYWYRQDPGQGLRLIYYSQIVNDFQKGDIAEGYSVSREKKESFPLTVTSAQKNPTAFYLCASSFQGMGNQPQHFGDGTRLSIL.

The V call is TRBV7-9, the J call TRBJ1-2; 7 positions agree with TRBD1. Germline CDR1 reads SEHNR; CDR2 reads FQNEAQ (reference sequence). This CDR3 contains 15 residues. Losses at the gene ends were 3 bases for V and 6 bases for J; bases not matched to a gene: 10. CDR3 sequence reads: CASSFGVDRVNGYTF. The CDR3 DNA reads TGTGCCAGCAGCTTCGGGGTCGACAGGGTTAATGGCTACACCTTC.

CDR3 sequence (DNA): TGTGCCAGCAGCTTAGAGGTGCTAGCGGGGTATGAGCAGTTCTTC. It specifies CASSLEVLAGYEQFF. The chain has TRBV11-2 and TRBJ2-1; 9 positions agree with TRBD2. CDR1 and CDR2 (germline): SGHAT, FQNNGV. The CDR3 loop spans 15 amino acids. V was pared by 0 bases and J by 8 bases, with 5 bases of the junction left unmatched.

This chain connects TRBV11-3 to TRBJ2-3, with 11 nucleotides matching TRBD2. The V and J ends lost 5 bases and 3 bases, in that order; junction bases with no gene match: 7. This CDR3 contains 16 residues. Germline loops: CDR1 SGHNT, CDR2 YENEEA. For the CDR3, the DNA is TGTGCCAGCAGCGAGGGGACTAGCGGAAGAACAGATACGCAGTATTTT. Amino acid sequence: CASSEGTSGRTDTQYF.

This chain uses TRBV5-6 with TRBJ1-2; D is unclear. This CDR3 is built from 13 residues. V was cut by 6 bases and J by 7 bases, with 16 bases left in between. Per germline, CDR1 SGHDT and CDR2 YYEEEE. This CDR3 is CASNLKTRSGYTF. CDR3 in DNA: TGTGCCAGCAACCTTAAGACGCGGAGTGGCTACACCTTC.

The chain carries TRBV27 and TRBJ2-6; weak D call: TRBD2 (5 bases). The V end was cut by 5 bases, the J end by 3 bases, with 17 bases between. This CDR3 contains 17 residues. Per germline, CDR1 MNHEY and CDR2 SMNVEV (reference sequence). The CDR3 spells CASSPNSASRGANVLTF. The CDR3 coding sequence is TGTGCCAGCAGTCCTAACTCGGCTAGCCGTGGGGCCAACGTCCTGACTTTC.

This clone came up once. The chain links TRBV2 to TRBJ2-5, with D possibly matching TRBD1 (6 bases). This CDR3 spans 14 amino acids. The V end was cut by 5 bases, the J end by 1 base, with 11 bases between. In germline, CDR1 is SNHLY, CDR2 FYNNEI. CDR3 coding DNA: TGTGCCAGCAGTCAGGACAGACTCCAAGAGACCCAGTACTTC. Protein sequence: CASSQDRLQETQYF.

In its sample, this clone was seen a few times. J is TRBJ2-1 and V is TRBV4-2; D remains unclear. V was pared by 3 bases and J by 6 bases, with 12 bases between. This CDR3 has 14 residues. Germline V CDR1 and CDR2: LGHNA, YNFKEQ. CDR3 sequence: CASSQRLAPNEQFF. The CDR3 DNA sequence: TGTGCCAGCAGCCAGAGACTGGCCCCCAATGAGCAGTTCTTC.

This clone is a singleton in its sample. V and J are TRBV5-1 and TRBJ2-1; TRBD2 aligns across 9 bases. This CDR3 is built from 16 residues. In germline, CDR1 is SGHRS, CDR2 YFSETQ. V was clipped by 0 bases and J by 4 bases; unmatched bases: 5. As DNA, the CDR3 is TGCGCCAGCAGCTTGGAAGCGGGGGGACTTTACAATGAGCAGTTCTTC. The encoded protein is CASSLEAGGLYNEQFF.

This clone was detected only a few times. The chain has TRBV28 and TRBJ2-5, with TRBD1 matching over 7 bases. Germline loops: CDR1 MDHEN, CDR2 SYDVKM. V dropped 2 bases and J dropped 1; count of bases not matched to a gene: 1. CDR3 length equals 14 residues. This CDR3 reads CASSLDRAQETQYF. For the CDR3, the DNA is TGTGCCAGCAGTTTAGACAGGGCCCAAGAGACCCAGTACTTC.

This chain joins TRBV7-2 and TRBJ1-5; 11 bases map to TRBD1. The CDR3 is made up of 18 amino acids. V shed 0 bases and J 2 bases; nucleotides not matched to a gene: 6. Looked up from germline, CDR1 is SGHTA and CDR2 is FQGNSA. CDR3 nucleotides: TGTGCCAGCAGCTTAGCCGGGACAGGGGGTCGGGGCAATCAGCCCCAGCATTTT. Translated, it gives CASSLAGTGGRGNQPQHF. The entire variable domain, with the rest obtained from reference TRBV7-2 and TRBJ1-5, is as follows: GAGVSQSPSNKVTEKGKDVELRCDPISGHTALYWYRQSLGQGLEFLIYFQGNSAPDKSGLPSDRFSAERTGGSVSTLTIQRTQQEDSAVYLCASSLAGTGGRGNQPQHFGDGTRLSIL.

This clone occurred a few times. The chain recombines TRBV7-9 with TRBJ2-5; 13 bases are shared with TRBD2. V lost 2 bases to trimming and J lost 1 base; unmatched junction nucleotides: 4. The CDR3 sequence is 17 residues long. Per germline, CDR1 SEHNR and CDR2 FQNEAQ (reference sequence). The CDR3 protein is CASSLQTSGGIQETQYF. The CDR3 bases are TGTGCCAGCAGCTTACAGACTAGCGGGGGGATCCAAGAGACCCAGTACTTC.

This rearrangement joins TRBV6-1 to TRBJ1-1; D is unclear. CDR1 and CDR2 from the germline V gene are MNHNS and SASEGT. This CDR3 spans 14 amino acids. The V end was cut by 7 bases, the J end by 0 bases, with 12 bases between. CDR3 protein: CASTPAGLNTEAFF. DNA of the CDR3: TGTGCCAGCACCCCGGCAGGATTGAACACTGAAGCTTTCTTT.

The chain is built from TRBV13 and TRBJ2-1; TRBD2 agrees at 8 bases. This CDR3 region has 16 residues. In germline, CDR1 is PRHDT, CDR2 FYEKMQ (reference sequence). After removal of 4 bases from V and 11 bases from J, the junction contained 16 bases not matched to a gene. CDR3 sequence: CASSSNPGLDRPQQFF. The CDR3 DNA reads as TGTGCCAGCAGCTCCAACCCGGGACTAGACCGCCCACAGCAGTTCTTC.

As DNA, the CDR3 is TGTGCCTGGAGTGTACGTCGGCAGGGTTTGGCAGATACGCAGTATTTT. Its translation: CAWSVRRQGLADTQYF. The chain recombines TRBV30 with TRBJ2-3, with D possibly TRBD1 on 5 matching bases. The CDR3 is made up of 16 amino acids. Germline assignment: CDR1 GTSNPN and CDR2 SVGIG (reference sequence). Deletions cut 0 bases from V and 4 bases from J, with 17 bases between.

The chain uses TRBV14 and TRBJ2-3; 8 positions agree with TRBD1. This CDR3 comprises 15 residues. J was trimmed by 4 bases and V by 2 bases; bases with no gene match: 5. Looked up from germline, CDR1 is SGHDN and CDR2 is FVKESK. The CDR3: CASSQNLQGADTQYF. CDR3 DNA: TGTGCCAGCAGCCAAAACCTACAGGGGGCAGATACGCAGTATTTT.

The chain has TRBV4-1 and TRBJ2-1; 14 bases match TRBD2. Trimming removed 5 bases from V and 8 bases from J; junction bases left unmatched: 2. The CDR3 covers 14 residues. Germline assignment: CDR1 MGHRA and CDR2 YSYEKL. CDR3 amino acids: CASSRLAGGDEQFF. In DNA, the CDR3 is TGCGCCAGCAGCAGACTAGCGGGAGGGGATGAGCAGTTCTTC.

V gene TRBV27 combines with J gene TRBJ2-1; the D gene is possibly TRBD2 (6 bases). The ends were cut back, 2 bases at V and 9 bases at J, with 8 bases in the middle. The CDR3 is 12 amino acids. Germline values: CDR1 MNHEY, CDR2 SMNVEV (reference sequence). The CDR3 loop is CASSLGGFEQFF. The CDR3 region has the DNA TGTGCCAGCAGTTTAGGGGGGTTTGAGCAGTTCTTC.

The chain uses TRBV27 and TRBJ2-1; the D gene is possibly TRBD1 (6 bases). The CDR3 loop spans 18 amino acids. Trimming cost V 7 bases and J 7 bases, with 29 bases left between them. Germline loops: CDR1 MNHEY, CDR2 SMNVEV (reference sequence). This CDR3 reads CASTSLSFTGNFRNEQFF. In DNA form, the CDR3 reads TGTGCCAGCACCTCACTATCGTTTACAGGGAATTTCAGGAATGAGCAGTTCTTC.

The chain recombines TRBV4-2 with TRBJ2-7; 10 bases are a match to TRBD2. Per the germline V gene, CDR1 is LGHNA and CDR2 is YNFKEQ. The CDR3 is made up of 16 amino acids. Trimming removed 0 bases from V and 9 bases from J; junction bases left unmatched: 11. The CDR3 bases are TGTGCCAGCAGCCAAGATTCTACTAGCGGGGTTCGGGTGCAGTACTTC. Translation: CASSQDSTSGVRVQYF.

The CDR3 nucleotides are TGTGCCTGGAGCCGTAGGGGTCGGGACTCCTATAACACAGATACGCAGTATTTT. Its translation is CAWSRRGRDSYNTDTQYF. This chain joins TRBV30 and TRBJ2-3; tentatively, D is TRBD2 (6 bases). CDR1 and CDR2 from the germline V gene are GTSNPN and SVGIG (reference sequence). The CDR3 totals 18 residues. Trimming took off 3 bases at V and 2 bases at J, with 24 bases between the two ends.

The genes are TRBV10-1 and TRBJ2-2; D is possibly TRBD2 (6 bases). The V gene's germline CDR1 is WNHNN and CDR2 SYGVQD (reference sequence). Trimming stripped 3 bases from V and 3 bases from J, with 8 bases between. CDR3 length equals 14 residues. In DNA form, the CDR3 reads TGCGCCAGCAGTGACGGGAGCGACACCGGGGAGCTGTTTTTT. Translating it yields CASSDGSDTGELFF.